The rows below give T cell receptor beta chains drawn from one sample of a study of OX40 agonist ivuxolimab in advanced cancers. Profiling relied on immunoSEQ multiplex PCR, and the TCRdb table lists in-frame clones only, not all of them. The profile shows some 76,000 clones, approximately 80% of them singletons. The sample here was CD4+ or CD8+ T cells sorted from blood, taken in a trial of the OX40 agonist ivuxolimab. These receptors originate from an adult with an advanced solid tumor such as melanoma, head and neck, liver or kidney cancer. The CDR3 runs from the conserved cysteine through the conserved F or W. Each record gives: J gene, V gene, clone size, D gene, CDR3 protein, CDR3 DNA. A D gene is named only where the DNA matches it firmly. The size of a clone is reported for some rows only, either as once, few or many, or as a class for expanded clones.

j_gene: TRBJ1-1
v_gene: TRBV6-6
abundance: -
d_gene: -
CDR3aa: CASSYSRALNTEAFF
CDR3nt: TGTGCCAGCAGTTACTCAAGGGCCCTGAACACTGAAGCTTTCTTT

j_gene: TRBJ2-7
v_gene: TRBV5-1
abundance: -
d_gene: -
CDR3aa: CASSLEDPLMDEQYF
CDR3nt: TGCGCCAGCAGCTTGGAAGACCCCCTAATGGACGAGCAGTACTTC

j_gene: TRBJ1-5
v_gene: TRBV28
abundance: -
d_gene: -
CDR3aa: CASSSPPANQPQHF
CDR3nt: TGTGCCAGCAGTTCCCCCCCGGCCAATCAGCCCCAGCATTTT

j_gene: TRBJ1-5
v_gene: TRBV6-4
abundance: -
d_gene: -
CDR3aa: CASSRDYNQPQHF
CDR3nt: TGTGCCAGCAGCCGGGACTACAATCAGCCCCAGCATTTT

j_gene: TRBJ1-1
v_gene: TRBV27
abundance: few
d_gene: TRBD1
CDR3aa: CASSHRGPTEAFF
CDR3nt: TGTGCCAGCAGTCACAGGGGGCCTACTGAAGCTTTCTTT

j_gene: TRBJ2-5
v_gene: TRBV5-4
abundance: -
d_gene: TRBD2
CDR3aa: CASSLGSGVFGETQYF
CDR3nt: TGTGCCAGCAGCTTGGGTAGCGGGGTTTTCGGGGAGACCCAGTACTTC

j_gene: TRBJ1-2
v_gene: TRBV2
abundance: -
d_gene: -
CDR3aa: CASSEGSASLGIYGYTF
CDR3nt: TGTGCCAGCAGTGAAGGGAGCGCCTCCTTAGGGATCTATGGCTACACCTTC

j_gene: TRBJ2-7
v_gene: TRBV7-2
abundance: -
d_gene: -
CDR3aa: CASSPDLFEQYF
CDR3nt: TGTGCCAGCAGCCCGGACCTATTCGAGCAGTACTTC

j_gene: TRBJ1-1
v_gene: TRBV19
abundance: -
d_gene: -
CDR3aa: CASSISKGFEAFF
CDR3nt: TGTGCCAGTAGTATAAGTAAGGGCTTTGAAGCTTTCTTT

j_gene: TRBJ2-3
v_gene: TRBV7-3
abundance: -
d_gene: -
CDR3aa: CASSPRDLSPHTQYF
CDR3nt: TGTGCCAGCAGCCCCAGGGACCTCTCCCCCCATACGCAGTATTTT

j_gene: TRBJ2-1
v_gene: TRBV5-5
abundance: -
d_gene: -
CDR3aa: CASSSLSGYNEQFF
CDR3nt: TGTGCCAGCAGCTCACTCAGCGGCTACAATGAGCAGTTCTTC

j_gene: TRBJ2-7
v_gene: TRBV19
abundance: -
d_gene: TRBD1
CDR3aa: CASSIGQGAYEQYF
CDR3nt: TGTGCCAGTAGTATCGGACAGGGAGCCTACGAGCAGTACTTC

j_gene: TRBJ2-1
v_gene: TRBV19
abundance: -
d_gene: TRBD2
CDR3aa: CASSTGLAGAFYNEQFF
CDR3nt: TGTGCCAGTAGTACTGGACTAGCGGGGGCCTTTTACAATGAGCAGTTCTTC

j_gene: TRBJ2-5
v_gene: TRBV5-4
abundance: -
d_gene: TRBD2
CDR3aa: CASSLVPGLAQETQYF
CDR3nt: TGTGCCAGCAGCCTCGTCCCGGGACTAGCCCAAGAGACCCAGTACTTC

j_gene: TRBJ1-1
v_gene: TRBV25-1
abundance: -
d_gene: -
CDR3aa: CASSDGGPFEAFF
CDR3nt: TGTGCCAGCAGCGACGGGGGTCCCTTTGAAGCTTTCTTT

j_gene: TRBJ2-3
v_gene: TRBV4-3
abundance: -
d_gene: -
CDR3aa: CASSQSPTGASTDTQYF
CDR3nt: TGCGCCAGCAGCCAATCCCCGACAGGTGCTAGCACAGATACGCAGTATTTT

j_gene: TRBJ2-1
v_gene: TRBV15
abundance: once
d_gene: TRBD1
CDR3aa: CATSRDRANEQFF
CDR3nt: TGTGCCACCAGCCGTGACAGGGCCAATGAGCAGTTCTTC

j_gene: TRBJ2-3
v_gene: TRBV6-1
abundance: -
d_gene: -
CDR3aa: CASSAPMGTQYF
CDR3nt: TGTGCCAGCAGTGCTCCAATGGGTACGCAGTATTTT

j_gene: TRBJ1-2
v_gene: TRBV9
abundance: -
d_gene: -
CDR3aa: CASSVVAENYGYTF
CDR3nt: TGTGCCAGCAGCGTAGTGGCGGAGAACTATGGCTACACCTTC

j_gene: TRBJ2-5
v_gene: TRBV6-5
abundance: -
d_gene: TRBD1
CDR3aa: CASSSQGETQYF
CDR3nt: TGTGCCAGCAGTTCACAGGGGGAGACCCAGTACTTC

j_gene: TRBJ2-2
v_gene: TRBV19
abundance: -
d_gene: -
CDR3aa: CASSIVATRLTGELFF
CDR3nt: TGTGCCAGTAGTATAGTGGCCACTAGACTCACCGGGGAGCTGTTTTTT

j_gene: TRBJ2-3
v_gene: TRBV10-3
abundance: -
d_gene: -
CDR3aa: CAISEYSPSTDTQYF
CDR3nt: TGTGCCATCAGTGAGTACAGTCCGAGCACAGATACGCAGTATTTT

j_gene: TRBJ1-2
v_gene: TRBV19
abundance: -
d_gene: -
CDR3aa: CASRRYGYTF
CDR3nt: TGTGCCAGCCGACGGTATGGCTACACCTTC

j_gene: TRBJ2-1
v_gene: TRBV7-2
abundance: once
d_gene: -
CDR3aa: CASSLTAYNEQFF
CDR3nt: TGTGCCAGCAGCTTAACAGCTTACAATGAGCAGTTCTTC

j_gene: TRBJ2-3
v_gene: TRBV5-8
abundance: -
d_gene: -
CDR3aa: CASRPRVGGNTQYF
CDR3nt: TGTGCCAGCAGGCCACGGGTCGGGGGAAATACGCAGTATTTT

j_gene: TRBJ1-5
v_gene: TRBV28
abundance: few
d_gene: TRBD1
CDR3aa: CASTTSRTGGGQPQHF
CDR3nt: TGTGCCAGCACCACCTCCCGCACAGGGGGAGGTCAGCCCCAGCATTTT

j_gene: TRBJ2-5
v_gene: TRBV7-6
abundance: -
d_gene: TRBD2
CDR3aa: CASSLEAGGGARTQYF
CDR3nt: TGTGCCAGCAGCTTAGAAGCTGGCGGGGGGGCGAGGACCCAGTACTTC

j_gene: TRBJ2-7
v_gene: TRBV6-5
abundance: -
d_gene: -
CDR3aa: CASSPRRHLGEQYF
CDR3nt: TGTGCCAGCAGCCCCAGGCGGCACTTAGGCGAGCAGTACTTC

j_gene: TRBJ2-5
v_gene: TRBV18
abundance: -
d_gene: TRBD2
CDR3aa: CASSPGLAGLETQYF
CDR3nt: TGTGCCAGCTCACCAGGACTAGCGGGGTTAGAGACCCAGTACTTC

j_gene: TRBJ1-2
v_gene: TRBV2
abundance: -
d_gene: -
CDR3aa: CASSDSAVNPPGYTF
CDR3nt: TGTGCCAGCAGTGATTCGGCGGTCAACCCTCCTGGCTACACCTTC

j_gene: TRBJ2-1
v_gene: TRBV11-3
abundance: -
d_gene: TRBD1
CDR3aa: CASSLGGTGGYNEQFF
CDR3nt: TGTGCCAGCAGCTTAGGGGGGACAGGGGGTTACAATGAGCAGTTCTTC

j_gene: TRBJ1-1
v_gene: TRBV7-2
abundance: -
d_gene: -
CDR3aa: CASREQGNTEAFF
CDR3nt: TGTGCCAGCAGAGAACAGGGAAACACTGAAGCTTTCTTT

j_gene: TRBJ2-7
v_gene: TRBV2
abundance: -
d_gene: TRBD2
CDR3aa: CASRTGTSGGSYEQYF
CDR3nt: TGTGCCAGCAGAACCGGGACTAGCGGGGGCTCCTACGAGCAGTACTTC

j_gene: TRBJ2-5
v_gene: TRBV6-5
abundance: -
d_gene: -
CDR3aa: CASRDGNQETQYF
CDR3nt: TGTGCCAGCAGGGACGGCAACCAAGAGACCCAGTACTTC

j_gene: TRBJ1-1
v_gene: TRBV2
abundance: -
d_gene: -
CDR3aa: CASSIFVRGAEAFF
CDR3nt: TGTGCCAGCAGTATATTTGTAAGGGGGGCTGAAGCTTTCTTT

j_gene: TRBJ2-3
v_gene: TRBV6-6
abundance: -
d_gene: -
CDR3aa: CASNSLNTDTQYF
CDR3nt: TGTGCCAGCAACAGCTTGAATACAGATACGCAGTATTTT

j_gene: TRBJ2-7
v_gene: TRBV30
abundance: -
d_gene: -
CDR3aa: CAWRRLYEQYF
CDR3nt: TGTGCCTGGAGACGACTTTACGAGCAGTACTTC

j_gene: TRBJ2-7
v_gene: TRBV30
abundance: -
d_gene: -
CDR3aa: CAWSGRSAYEQYF
CDR3nt: TGTGCCTGGAGTGGCAGGAGTGCCTACGAGCAGTACTTC

j_gene: TRBJ2-6
v_gene: TRBV7-6
abundance: -
d_gene: -
CDR3aa: CASSSGSLLSGANVLTF
CDR3nt: TGTGCCAGCAGCTCTGGCAGTCTCCTCTCTGGGGCCAACGTCCTGACTTTC

j_gene: TRBJ2-5
v_gene: TRBV27
abundance: -
d_gene: -
CDR3aa: CASADTGSGGTQYF
CDR3nt: TGTGCCAGCGCTGATACAGGGTCTGGGGGGACCCAGTACTTC

j_gene: TRBJ2-5
v_gene: TRBV11-2
abundance: -
d_gene: -
CDR3aa: CASSLLHQETQYF
CDR3nt: TGTGCCAGCAGCTTATTACACCAAGAGACCCAGTACTTC

j_gene: TRBJ2-7
v_gene: TRBV19
abundance: -
d_gene: -
CDR3aa: CASSWAAHPYEQYF
CDR3nt: TGTGCCAGTAGTTGGGCAGCTCACCCCTACGAGCAGTACTTC

j_gene: TRBJ2-7
v_gene: TRBV19
abundance: -
d_gene: -
CDR3aa: CASSISRHPSYEQYF
CDR3nt: TGTGCCAGTAGTATTAGTCGACACCCATCCTACGAGCAGTACTTC

j_gene: TRBJ2-5
v_gene: TRBV5-1
abundance: -
d_gene: TRBD2
CDR3aa: CASSLRSGEETQYF
CDR3nt: TGCGCCAGCAGCTTGCGTAGCGGGGAAGAGACCCAGTACTTC